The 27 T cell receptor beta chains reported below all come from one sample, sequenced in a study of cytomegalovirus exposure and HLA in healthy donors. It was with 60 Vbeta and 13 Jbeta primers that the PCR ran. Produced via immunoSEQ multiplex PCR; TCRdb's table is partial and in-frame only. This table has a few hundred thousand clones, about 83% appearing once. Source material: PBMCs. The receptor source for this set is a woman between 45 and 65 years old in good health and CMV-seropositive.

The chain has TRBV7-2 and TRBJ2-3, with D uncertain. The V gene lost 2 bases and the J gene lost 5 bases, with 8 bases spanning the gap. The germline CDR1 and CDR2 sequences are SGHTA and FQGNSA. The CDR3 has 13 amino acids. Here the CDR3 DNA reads TGTGCCAGCAGCTTACTGTCCGTAGATACGCAGTATTTT. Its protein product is CASSLLSVDTQYF.

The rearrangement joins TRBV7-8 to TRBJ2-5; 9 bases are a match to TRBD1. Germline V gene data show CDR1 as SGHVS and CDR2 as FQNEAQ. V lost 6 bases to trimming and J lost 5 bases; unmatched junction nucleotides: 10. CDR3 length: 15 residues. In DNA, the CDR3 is TGTGCCAGCAGGGCAGGGACAGGGAGCTCCGAGACCCAGTACTTC. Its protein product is CASRAGTGSSETQYF.

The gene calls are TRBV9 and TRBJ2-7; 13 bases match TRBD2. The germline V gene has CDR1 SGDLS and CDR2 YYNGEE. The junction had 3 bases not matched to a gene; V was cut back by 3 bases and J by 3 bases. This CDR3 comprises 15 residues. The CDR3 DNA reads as TGTGCCAGCAGCGGCACTAGCGGGGGGGTCTACGAGCAGTACTTC. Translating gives CASSGTSGGVYEQYF.

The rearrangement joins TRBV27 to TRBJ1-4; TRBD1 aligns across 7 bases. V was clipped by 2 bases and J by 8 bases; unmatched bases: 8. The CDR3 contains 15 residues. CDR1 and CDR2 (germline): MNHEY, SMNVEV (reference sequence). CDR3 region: CASSLVQGVREKLFF. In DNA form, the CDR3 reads TGTGCCAGCAGTTTAGTTCAGGGGGTACGGGAAAAACTGTTTTTT.

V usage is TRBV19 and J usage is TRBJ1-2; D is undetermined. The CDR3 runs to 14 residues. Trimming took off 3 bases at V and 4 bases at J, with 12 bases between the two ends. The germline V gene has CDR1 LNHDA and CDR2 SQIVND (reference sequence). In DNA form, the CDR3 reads TGTGCCAGTAGTATCGCCAGTCTTACCTATGGCTACACCTTC. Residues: CASSIASLTYGYTF.

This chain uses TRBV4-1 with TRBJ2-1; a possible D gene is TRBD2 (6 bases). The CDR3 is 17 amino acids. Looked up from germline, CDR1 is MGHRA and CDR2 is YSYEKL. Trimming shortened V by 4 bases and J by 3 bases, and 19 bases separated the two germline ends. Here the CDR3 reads CASSPGGGRTNYNEQFF. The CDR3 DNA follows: TGCGCCAGCAGCCCAGGAGGAGGCAGGACTAACTACAATGAGCAGTTCTTC.

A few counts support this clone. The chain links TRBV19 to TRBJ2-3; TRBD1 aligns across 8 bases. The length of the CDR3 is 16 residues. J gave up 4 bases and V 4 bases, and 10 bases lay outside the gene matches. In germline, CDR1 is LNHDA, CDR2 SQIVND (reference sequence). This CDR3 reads CASSTTRGLRADTQYF. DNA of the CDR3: TGTGCCAGTAGTACTACCAGGGGGCTTCGCGCAGATACGCAGTATTTT. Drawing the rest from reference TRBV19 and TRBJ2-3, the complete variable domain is DGGITQSPKYLFRKEGQNVTLSCEQNLNHDAMYWYRQDPGQGLRLIYYSQIVNDFQKGDIAEGYSVSREKKESFPLTVTSAQKNPTAFYLCASSTTRGLRADTQYFGPGTRLTVL.

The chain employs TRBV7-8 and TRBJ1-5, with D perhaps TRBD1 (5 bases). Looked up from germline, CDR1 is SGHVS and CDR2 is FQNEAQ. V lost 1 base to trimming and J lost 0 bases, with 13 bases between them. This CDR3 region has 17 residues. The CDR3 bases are TGTGCCAGCAGCTTAGTAGGAACCAGGGATAGCAATCAGCCCCAGCATTTT. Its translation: CASSLVGTRDSNQPQHF. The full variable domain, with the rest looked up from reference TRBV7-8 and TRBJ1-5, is GAGVSQSPRYKVAKRGQDVALRCDPISGHVSLFWYQQALGQGPEFLTYFQNEAQLDKSGLPSDRFFAERPEGSVSTLKIQRTQQEDSAVYLCASSLVGTRDSNQPQHFGDGTRLSIL.

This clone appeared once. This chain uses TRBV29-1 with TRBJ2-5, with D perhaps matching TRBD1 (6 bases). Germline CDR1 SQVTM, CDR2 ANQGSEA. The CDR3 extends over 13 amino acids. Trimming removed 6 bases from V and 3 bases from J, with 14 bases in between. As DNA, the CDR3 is TGCAGCGTCCAAAAAGGGGGAGAAGAGACCCAGTACTTC. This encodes CSVQKGGEETQYF.

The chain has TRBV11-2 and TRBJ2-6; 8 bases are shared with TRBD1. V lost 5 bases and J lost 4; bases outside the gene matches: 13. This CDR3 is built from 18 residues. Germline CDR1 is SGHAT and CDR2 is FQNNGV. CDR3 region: CASSPRTGPVSGANVLTF. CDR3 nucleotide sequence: TGTGCCAGCAGCCCGAGGACAGGGCCGGTATCCGGGGCCAACGTCCTGACTTTC. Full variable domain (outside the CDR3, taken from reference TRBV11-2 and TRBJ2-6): EAGVAQSPRYKIIEKRQSVAFWCNPISGHATLYWYQQILGQGPKLLIQFQNNGVVDDSQLPKDRFSAERLKGVDSTLKIQPAKLEDSAVYLCASSPRTGPVSGANVLTFGAGSRLTVL.

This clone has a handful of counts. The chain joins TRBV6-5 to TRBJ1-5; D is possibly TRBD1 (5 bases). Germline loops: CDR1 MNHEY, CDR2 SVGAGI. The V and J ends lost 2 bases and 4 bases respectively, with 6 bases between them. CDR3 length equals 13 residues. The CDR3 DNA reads TGTGCCAGCAGTTACCGGGGGAATCAGCCCCAGCATTTT. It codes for CASSYRGNQPQHF.

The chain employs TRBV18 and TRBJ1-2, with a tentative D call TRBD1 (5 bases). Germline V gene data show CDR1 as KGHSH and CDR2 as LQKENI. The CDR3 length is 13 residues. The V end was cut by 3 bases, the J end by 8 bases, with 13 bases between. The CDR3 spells CASSPSGLDGYTF. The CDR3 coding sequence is TGTGCCAGCTCACCCTCAGGGTTGGACGGCTACACCTTC. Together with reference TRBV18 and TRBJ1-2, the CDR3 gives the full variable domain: NAGVMQNPRHLVRRRGQEARLRCSPMKGHSHVYWYRQLPEEGLKFMVYLQKENIIDESGMPKERFSAEFPKEGPSILRIQQVVRGDSAAYFCASSPSGLDGYTFGSGTRLTVV.

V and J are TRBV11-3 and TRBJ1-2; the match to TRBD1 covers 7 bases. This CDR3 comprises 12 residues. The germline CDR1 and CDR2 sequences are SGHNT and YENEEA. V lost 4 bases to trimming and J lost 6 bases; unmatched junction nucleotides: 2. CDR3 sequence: CASSSGQDGYTF. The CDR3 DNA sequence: TGTGCCAGCAGCTCCGGACAGGATGGCTACACCTTC.

CDR3 bases: TGCGCCAGCAGCGGAAAGGACTTTACATCAGAGACCCAGTACTTC. Encoded protein: CASSGKDFTSETQYF. The J gene is TRBJ2-5, the V gene TRBV5-1; maybe TRBD2 (5 bases). The germline V gene has CDR1 SGHRS and CDR2 YFSETQ. There are 15 residues in the CDR3. The V end was cut by 4 bases, the J end by 4 bases, with 17 bases between.

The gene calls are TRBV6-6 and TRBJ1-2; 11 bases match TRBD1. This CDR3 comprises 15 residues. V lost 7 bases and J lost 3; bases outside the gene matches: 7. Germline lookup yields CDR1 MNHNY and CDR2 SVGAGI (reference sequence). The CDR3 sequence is CASIRTGGIDYGYTF. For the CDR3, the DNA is TGTGCCAGCATCCGGACAGGGGGCATCGACTATGGCTACACCTTC.

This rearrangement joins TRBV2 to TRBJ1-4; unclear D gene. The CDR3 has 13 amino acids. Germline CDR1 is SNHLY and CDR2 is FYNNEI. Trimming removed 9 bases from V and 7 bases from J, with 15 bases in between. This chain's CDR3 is CASSRSTGEKLFF. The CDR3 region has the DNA TGTGCCAGTTCGAGGTCTACGGGTGAAAAACTGTTTTTT.

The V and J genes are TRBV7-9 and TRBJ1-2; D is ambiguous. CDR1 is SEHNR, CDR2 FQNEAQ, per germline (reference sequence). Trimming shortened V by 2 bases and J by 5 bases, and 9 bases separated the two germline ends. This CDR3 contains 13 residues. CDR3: CASSLPVTYGYTF. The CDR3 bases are TGTGCCAGCAGCTTACCGGTCACGTATGGCTACACCTTC.

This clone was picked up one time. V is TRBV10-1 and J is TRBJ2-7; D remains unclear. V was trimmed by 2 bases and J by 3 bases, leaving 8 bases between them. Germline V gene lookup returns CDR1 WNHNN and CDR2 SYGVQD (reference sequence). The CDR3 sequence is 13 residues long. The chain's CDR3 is CASSEGQFYEQYF. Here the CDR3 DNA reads TGCGCCAGCAGTGAGGGGCAGTTCTACGAGCAGTACTTC.

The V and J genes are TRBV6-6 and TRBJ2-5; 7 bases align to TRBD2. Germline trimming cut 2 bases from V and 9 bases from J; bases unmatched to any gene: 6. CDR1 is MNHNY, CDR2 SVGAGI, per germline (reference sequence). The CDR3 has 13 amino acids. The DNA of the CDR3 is TGTGCCAGCAGTTACGGCGGGGGAGGGTCCCAGTACTTC. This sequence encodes CASSYGGGGSQYF.

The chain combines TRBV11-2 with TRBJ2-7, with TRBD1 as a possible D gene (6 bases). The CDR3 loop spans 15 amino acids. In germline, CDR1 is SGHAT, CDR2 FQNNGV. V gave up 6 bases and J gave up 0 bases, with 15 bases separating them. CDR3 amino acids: CASSAGTWSSYEQYF. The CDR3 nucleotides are TGTGCCAGCAGTGCCGGGACATGGAGCTCCTACGAGCAGTACTTC.

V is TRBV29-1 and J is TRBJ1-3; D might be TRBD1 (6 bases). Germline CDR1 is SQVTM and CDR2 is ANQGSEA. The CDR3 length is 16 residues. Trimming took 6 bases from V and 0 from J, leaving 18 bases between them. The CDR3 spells CSVRRDTGASGNTIYF. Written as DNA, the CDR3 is TGCAGCGTACGCCGGGACACCGGAGCCTCTGGAAACACCATATATTTT.

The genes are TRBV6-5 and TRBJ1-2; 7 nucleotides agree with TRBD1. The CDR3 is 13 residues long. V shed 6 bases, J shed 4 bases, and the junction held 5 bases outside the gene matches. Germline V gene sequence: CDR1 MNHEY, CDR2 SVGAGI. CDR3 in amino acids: CASRWTGSYGYTF. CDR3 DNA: TGTGCCAGCAGATGGACAGGCAGCTATGGCTACACCTTC.

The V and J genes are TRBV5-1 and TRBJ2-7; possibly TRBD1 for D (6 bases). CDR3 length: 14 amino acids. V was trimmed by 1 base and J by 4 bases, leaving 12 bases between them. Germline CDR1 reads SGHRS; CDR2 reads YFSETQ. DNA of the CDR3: TGCGCCAGCAGCTTGTCAGGGGCGCGGTACGAGCAGTACTTC. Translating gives CASSLSGARYEQYF.

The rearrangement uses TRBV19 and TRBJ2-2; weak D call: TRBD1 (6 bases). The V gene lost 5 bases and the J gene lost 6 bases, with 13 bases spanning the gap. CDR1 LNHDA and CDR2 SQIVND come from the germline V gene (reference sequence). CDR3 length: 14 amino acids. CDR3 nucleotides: TGTGCCAGTAGTCCCAGAGAGGGGGCCGGGGAGCTGTTTTTT. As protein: CASSPREGAGELFF.

The CDR3 bases are TGTGCCAGCAATAACGGGGGGGCAGACTATGGCTACACCTTC. Protein sequence: CASNNGGADYGYTF. The V call is TRBV9, the J call TRBJ1-2; D may be TRBD1 (6 bases). The CDR3 extends over 14 amino acids. Germline CDR1 reads SGDLS; CDR2 reads YYNGEE. V was cut by 6 bases and J by 3 bases, with 15 bases left in between.

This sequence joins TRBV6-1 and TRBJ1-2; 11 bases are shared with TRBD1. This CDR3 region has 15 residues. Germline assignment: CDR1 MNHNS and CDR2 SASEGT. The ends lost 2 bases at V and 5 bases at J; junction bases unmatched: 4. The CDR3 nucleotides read TGTGCCAGCAGTGAACGGACAGGGGGCTGGTATGGCTACACCTTC. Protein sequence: CASSERTGGWYGYTF.

The CDR3 nucleotides read TGCGCCAGCAGCTCGGGGACAACTAATGAAAAACTGTTTTTT. This codes for CASSSGTTNEKLFF. The genes are TRBV5-1 and TRBJ1-4, with D hard to call. The length of the CDR3 is 14 residues. V gave up 3 bases and J gave up 0 bases, with 6 bases separating them. CDR1 and CDR2 (germline): SGHRS, YFSETQ.